The next 9 T cell receptor beta chains were all read from a single sample in a study of beta chain features in type 1 diabetes. Reverse transcribing all isolated RNA meant expressed TCRB transcripts were sequenced. Sequencing was performed with immunoSEQ multiplex PCR; in TCRdb, only in-frame clones are kept and a portion is missing. The sample lists roughly 170,000 clones, about 13% occurring once. Sequencing input: central memory CD4+ T cells from blood. The origin of the receptors is a woman aged 18-35 years in good health.

This clone was observed a few times. V and J are TRBV28 and TRBJ2-3, with 10 bases that match TRBD1. The CDR3 extends over 15 amino acids. V lost 4 bases to trimming and J lost 4 bases; unmatched junction nucleotides: 5. Per germline, CDR1 MDHEN and CDR2 SYDVKM. CDR3 nucleotide sequence: TGTGCCAGCAGTTCCGGGACAGGGGTCCCAGATACGCAGTATTTT. It yields the protein CASSSGTGVPDTQYF.

The sample holds a few counts of this clone. Germline and junction disagree at one end, which may indicate a read error. This chain joins TRBV25-1 and TRBJ2-7; a possible D gene is TRBD1 (6 bases). The germline CDR1 and CDR2 sequences are MGHDK and SYGVNS. CDR3 length: 14 residues. CDR3 coding DNA: TGTGCCAGCAGTGGTGCCAGGGGCTCCTCCGAGCAGTACTTC. It yields the protein CASSGARGSSEQYF.

V and J are TRBV29-1 and TRBJ1-2; no reliable D call. Per germline, CDR1 SQVTM and CDR2 ANQGSEA. The CDR3 contains 12 residues. The V end lost 6 bases, the J end lost 6 bases, and 14 bases lay between the germline ends. In nucleotides, the CDR3 is TGCAGCGTACCCGGGAGGGTCGATGGCTACACCTTC. It encodes CSVPGRVDGYTF.

This clone was detected many times. The chain links TRBV14 to TRBJ2-4; the match to TRBD1 covers 7 bases. Germline values: CDR1 SGHDN, CDR2 FVKESK. The ends lost 1 base at V and 3 bases at J; junction bases unmatched: 9. The CDR3 sequence is 17 residues long. In nucleotides, the CDR3 is TGTGCCAGCAGCCAAGCCACCGGGACAGCAGGCAAAAACATTCAGTACTTC. As protein: CASSQATGTAGKNIQYF.

The V call is TRBV30, the J call TRBJ2-7, with D hard to call. The CDR3 consists of 13 residues. V was pared by 0 bases and J by 0 bases, with 6 bases between. The germline V gene encodes CDR1 GTSNPN and CDR2 SVGIG (reference sequence). For the CDR3, the DNA is TGTGCCTGGAGTGTACAGAGCTCCTACGAGCAGTACTTC. As protein: CAWSVQSSYEQYF.

This clone was seen a handful of times. J is TRBJ2-7 and V is TRBV11-3; TRBD2 matches 8 bases. The CDR3 is 14 amino acids. The V and J ends lost 5 bases and 0 bases, in that order; junction bases with no gene match: 3. CDR1 and CDR2 from the germline V gene are SGHNT and YENEEA. CDR3 sequence: CASSPSGSSYEQYF. CDR3 DNA: TGTGCCAGCAGCCCGAGCGGGAGCTCCTACGAGCAGTACTTC.

The CDR3 nucleotides read TGTGCCAGCTCACCACCGGGGACTAGCTCCTACAATGAGCAGTTCTTC. Translation: CASSPPGTSSYNEQFF. V gene TRBV18 combines with J gene TRBJ2-1; TRBD2 matches 8 bases. CDR1 and CDR2 from the germline V gene are KGHSH and LQKENI. The CDR3 covers 16 residues. V shed 0 bases, J shed 0 bases, and the junction held 1 base outside the gene matches. Full variable domain (remainder filled in from reference TRBV18 and TRBJ2-1): NAGVMQNPRHLVRRRGQEARLRCSPMKGHSHVYWYRQLPEEGLKFMVYLQKENIIDESGMPKERFSAEFPKEGPSILRIQQVVRGDSAAYFCASSPPGTSSYNEQFFGPGTRLTVL.

This chain joins TRBV2 and TRBJ2-5, with 9 bases identical to TRBD1. This CDR3 is 17 amino acids long. Trimming took 6 bases from V and 5 from J; bases not matched to a gene: 16. Germline CDR1 reads SNHLY; CDR2 reads FYNNEI. The CDR3 DNA reads as TGTGCCAGCAGCCTACAGGGGGCGGGAGCCCCGAGCGAGACCCAGTACTTC. It specifies CASSLQGAGAPSETQYF.

The CDR3 loop reads CAWSGSGTYEQYF. In DNA, the CDR3 is TGTGCCTGGAGCGGAAGCGGGACCTACGAGCAGTACTTC. The V gene is TRBV30, the J gene TRBJ2-7, with 7 bases lining up with TRBD2. The CDR3 totals 13 residues. V lost 3 bases and J lost 2; bases outside the gene matches: 4. Germline lookup yields CDR1 GTSNPN and CDR2 SVGIG (reference sequence).